The clone carrying this T cell receptor beta chain showed up just a few times. The record originates from a study of regulatory T cells in long-lasting Graves disease. Building the TCR beta libraries relied on iRepertoire HTBI primers, and CDR3 regions underwent Arm-PCR. From the multiplex PCR reads, TCRdb called clonotypes with MiXCR, one entry per CDR3 protein. The profile shows roughly 400,000 distinct CDR3 sequences, about 15% of them singletons. This sample's time point: newly diagnosed GD, antithyroid drugs for less than 3 months. PBMC-derived RNA was used for the TCR library. EDTA tubes received 7.5 to 9 milliliters of drawn peripheral blood. V was clipped by 7 bases and J by 3 bases; unmatched bases: 3. The CDR3 has 14 amino acids. Germline CDR1 is MNHEY and CDR2 is SMNVEV (reference sequence). The data also belong to a second study, concerning T cells in Graves' hyperthyroidism and ophthalmopathy.

This receptor was taken from a woman aged 40 to 50 with Graves disease. This rearrangement joins TRBV27 to TRBJ2-1; 10 bases match TRBD2. The source was peripheral blood mononuclear cells (PBMCs), collected at new diagnosis, from a patient treated with antithyroid drugs. CDR3 sequence: CASKRLAGYNEQFF. The DNA of the CDR3 is TGTGCCAGCAAAAGACTAGCGGGCTACAATGAGCAGTTCTTC.